The next 22 T cell receptor beta chains were all read from a single sample in a study of T-cell memory formation after mild COVID-19. Each CDR3 protein gets one entry after TCRdb re-called the 5' RACE reads with MiXCR. The data hold about 560,000 distinct CDR3 sequences, with 20% to 25% observed a single time. The sequenced sample was PBMCs or a T cell subset sorted from them (not recorded which). The receptors come from an adult woman who had mild COVID-19 (a few samples of this study predate the infection). Cell type and time point are not known.

The sample holds a few counts of this clonotype. The chain uses TRBV19 and TRBJ2-7, with TRBD2 matching 15 bases. The germline V gene has CDR1 LNHDA and CDR2 SQIVND (reference sequence). The V and J ends lost 5 bases and 2 bases, in that order; junction bases with no gene match: 4. This CDR3 region has 16 residues. The DNA for the CDR3 is TGTGCCAGTAGTCCAAGGACTAGCGGGAGGGCCTACGAGCAGTACTTC. This sequence encodes CASSPRTSGRAYEQYF.

This clonotype was seen ten or more times. The chain couples TRBV10-3 to TRBJ2-7; D may be TRBD2 (5 bases). The V and J ends lost 4 bases and 2 bases respectively, with 12 bases between them. CDR1 is ENHRY, CDR2 SYGVKD, per germline. The CDR3 runs 14 residues. The CDR3 spells CAISATGSAYEQYF. Here the CDR3 DNA reads TGTGCCATCAGTGCGACGGGATCCGCCTACGAGCAGTACTTC.

This clonotype showed up just once. The J gene is TRBJ1-2, the V gene TRBV12-3 or TRBV12-4; perhaps TRBD1 as D (6 bases). This CDR3 comprises 15 residues. V gave up 6 bases and J gave up 5 bases, with 19 bases separating them. CDR3 nucleotides: TGTGCCAGCAGCGTACTGACAGGCAGTAGTTATGGCTACACCTTC. Residues: CASSVLTGSSYGYTF.

The V call is TRBV4-2, the J call TRBJ2-7, with 7 bases aligning to TRBD2. The CDR3 spans 17 residues. CDR1 is LGHNA and CDR2 is YNFKEQ in the germline V gene. The ends lost 0 bases at V and 0 bases at J; junction bases unmatched: 8. The CDR3 DNA sequence: TGTGCCAGCAGCCAAGATGCTCTAGCGGAGGGCTCCTACGAGCAGTACTTC. It is translated as CASSQDALAEGSYEQYF.

DNA for the CDR3: TGCAGCGTTGCAATAAGGACTCGCGAGCAGTACTTC. This gives the protein CSVAIRTREQYF. The chain has TRBV29-1 and TRBJ2-7; perhaps TRBD2 as D (5 bases). There are 12 residues in the CDR3. CDR1 and CDR2 (germline): SQVTM, ANQGSEA. V was cut by 4 bases and J by 6 bases, with 13 bases left in between.

This clonotype came up a few times. The V call is TRBV2, the J call TRBJ1-4; possibly TRBD1 for D (5 bases). The V gene's germline CDR1 is SNHLY and CDR2 FYNNEI. Between the trimmed V and J ends, which lost 2 bases and 7 bases, there was a span of 14 bases. The CDR3 consists of 15 residues. The CDR3 region has the DNA TGTGCCAGCAGTGAATTTGGGGGGGGTTCTGAAAAACTGTTTTTT. Translating it yields CASSEFGGGSEKLFF.

The chain has TRBV11-2 and TRBJ2-5; D might be TRBD2 (6 bases). The CDR3 has 15 residues. Germline CDR1 reads SGHAT; CDR2 reads FQNNGV. V shed 5 bases and J shed 5 bases, with 18 bases lying between them. The DNA for the CDR3 is TGTGCCAGCAGCCCTTTGGTAGGAGGGTCGGAGACCCAGTACTTC. Residues: CASSPLVGGSETQYF.

The chain recombines TRBV6-5 with TRBJ2-7; 11 nucleotides match TRBD2. Germline CDR1 MNHEY, CDR2 SVGAGI. V lost 4 bases to trimming and J lost 2 bases; unmatched junction nucleotides: 4. The CDR3 covers 15 residues. The DNA for the CDR3 is TGTGCCAGCAGTTCCCTGACTAGCGGGACCTACGAGCAGTACTTC. Amino acid sequence: CASSSLTSGTYEQYF.

This clonotype was counted only a few times. The V call is TRBV5-1, the J call TRBJ2-3; 7 nucleotides line up with TRBD2. This CDR3 has 16 residues. The junction had 6 bases not matched to a gene; V was cut back by 0 bases and J by 2 bases. Germline assignment: CDR1 SGHRS and CDR2 YFSETQ. CDR3 nucleotide sequence: TGCGCCAGCAGCTTGGGACTAGCAGCGGACACAGATACGCAGTATTTT. It codes for CASSLGLAADTDTQYF.

This clonotype was detected a few times. The chain joins TRBV10-3 to TRBJ1-1; D not certain. Germline V gene lookup returns CDR1 ENHRY and CDR2 SYGVKD. The ends were cut back, 2 bases at V and 1 base at J, with 8 bases in the middle. The CDR3 runs to 14 residues. CDR3 sequence reads: CAISEMGENTEAFF. For the CDR3, the DNA is TGTGCCATCAGTGAGATGGGCGAGAACACTGAAGCTTTCTTT.

The chain joins TRBV18 to TRBJ1-1; D uncertain. V dropped 2 bases and J dropped 1 base, with 5 bases sitting between them. The CDR3 runs to 13 residues. From germline, CDR1 is KGHSH and CDR2 LQKENI. CDR3 in amino acids: CASSPEGNTEAFF. CDR3 DNA: TGTGCCAGCTCACCAGAGGGGAACACTGAAGCTTTCTTT.

For the CDR3, the DNA is TGCAGCGTTGAACCTACATACAATGAGCAGTTCTTC. It encodes CSVEPTYNEQFF. This rearrangement joins TRBV29-1 to TRBJ2-1; D call uncertain. Germline V CDR1 and CDR2: SQVTM, ANQGSEA. This CDR3 has 12 amino acids. V was trimmed by 2 bases and J by 4 bases, leaving 6 bases between them.

This chain uses TRBV16 with TRBJ1-1; no firm D call. The V end was cut by 6 bases, the J end by 4 bases, with 18 bases between. Germline assignment: CDR1 KGHSY and CDR2 FQNENV. This CDR3 comprises 15 residues. The CDR3 here is CASSPIFSEGTEAFF. The CDR3 region has the DNA TGTGCCAGCAGTCCAATCTTTTCGGAGGGCACTGAAGCTTTCTTT.

This clonotype showed up just a few times. The rearrangement uses TRBV20-1 and TRBJ2-7; D ambiguous. Trimming stripped 2 bases from V and 3 bases from J, with 14 bases between. Looked up from germline, CDR1 is DFQATT and CDR2 is SNEGSKA (reference sequence). There are 14 residues in the CDR3. The CDR3, as DNA: TGCAGTGCTAGAATGGACCTGGGTATCTACGAGCAGTACTTC. Translating it yields CSARMDLGIYEQYF.

This clonotype was counted only a few times. V gene TRBV20-1 combines with J gene TRBJ2-3; D call uncertain. CDR1 is DFQATT, CDR2 SNEGSKA, per germline (reference sequence). V shed 4 bases and J shed 0 bases, with 8 bases lying between them. The CDR3 has 13 residues. CDR3 protein: CSAKSASTDTQYF. As DNA, the CDR3 is TGCAGTGCTAAGTCGGCTAGCACAGATACGCAGTATTTT.

This clonotype was picked up many times. The rearrangement links TRBV14 to TRBJ1-4; possibly TRBD1 for D (6 bases). CDR1 and CDR2 (germline): SGHDN, FVKESK. This CDR3 has 14 residues. V lost 7 bases to trimming and J lost 3 bases, with 12 bases between them. The CDR3 nucleotides are TGTGCCAGCAAATTGCGGGGGCCTAATGAAAAACTGTTTTTT. This codes for CASKLRGPNEKLFF.

This clonotype was recorded a few times. V and J are TRBV12-3 or TRBV12-4 and TRBJ1-1; 9 positions agree with TRBD1. The V segment lost 5 bases and the J segment 5 bases; nucleotides outside the gene matches: 15. CDR3 size: 17 residues. The CDR3 spells CASSPKPGDRVGTEAFF. The CDR3 region has the DNA TGTGCCAGCAGTCCCAAACCGGGGGACAGGGTCGGTACTGAAGCTTTCTTT.

This clonotype was counted a few times. V and J are TRBV11-2 and TRBJ1-1, with D maybe TRBD1 (6 bases). Trimming took off 1 base at V and 8 bases at J, with 17 bases between the two ends. Germline-derived CDR1 and CDR2 are SGHAT and FQNNGV. This CDR3 contains 15 residues. This CDR3 reads CASSLAFGTGQEAFF. DNA for the CDR3: TGTGCCAGCAGCTTAGCCTTCGGTACAGGGCAAGAAGCTTTCTTT.

This clonotype has a handful of counts. This rearrangement joins TRBV6-2 or TRBV6-3 to TRBJ2-1; D remains unclear. Germline loops: CDR1 MNHEY, CDR2 SVGEGT. Trimming took 6 bases from V and 10 from J, leaving 16 bases between them. This CDR3 spans 13 amino acids. The DNA for the CDR3 is TGTGCCAGCAGATACGGACCGCGAGCCGAGCAGTTCTTC. Translated: CASRYGPRAEQFF.

The chain links TRBV27 to TRBJ2-3; 9 nucleotides align to TRBD2. The junction had 3 bases not matched to a gene; V was cut back by 6 bases and J by 2 bases. CDR1 is MNHEY, CDR2 SMNVEV, per germline (reference sequence). The CDR3 totals 14 residues. Written as DNA, the CDR3 is TGTGCCAGCAGGGCGGGACTAGCCACAGATACGCAGTATTTT. Translated: CASRAGLATDTQYF.

The V and J genes are TRBV20-1 and TRBJ2-7; D perhaps matches TRBD2 (7 bases). This CDR3 contains 16 residues. V shed 1 base and J shed 2 bases, with 18 bases lying between them. Germline values: CDR1 DFQATT, CDR2 SNEGSKA (reference sequence). DNA for the CDR3: TGCAGTGCTAGAGGAGTAGGGGGAGGGACCCCCTACGAGCAGTACTTC. Amino acids: CSARGVGGGTPYEQYF.

This clonotype was seen many times. This chain uses TRBV7-9 with TRBJ2-7; no firm D call. The ends were cut back, 5 bases at V and 4 bases at J, with 6 bases in the middle. CDR1 is SEHNR, CDR2 FQNEAQ, per germline (reference sequence). The CDR3 loop spans 11 amino acids. The CDR3 sequence: CASSAEYEQYF. In nucleotides, the CDR3 is TGTGCCAGCAGCGCAGAATACGAGCAGTACTTC.